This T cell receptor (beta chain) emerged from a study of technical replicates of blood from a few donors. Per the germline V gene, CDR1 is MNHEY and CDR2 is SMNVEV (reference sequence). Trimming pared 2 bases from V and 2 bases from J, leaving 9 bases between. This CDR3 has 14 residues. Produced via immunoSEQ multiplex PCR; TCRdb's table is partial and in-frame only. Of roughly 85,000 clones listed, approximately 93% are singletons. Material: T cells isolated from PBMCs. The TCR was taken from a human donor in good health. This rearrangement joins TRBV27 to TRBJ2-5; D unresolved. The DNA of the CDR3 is TGTGCCAGCAGTTTAAGTCCCGGGCAAGAGACCCAGTACTTC. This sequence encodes CASSLSPGQETQYF.